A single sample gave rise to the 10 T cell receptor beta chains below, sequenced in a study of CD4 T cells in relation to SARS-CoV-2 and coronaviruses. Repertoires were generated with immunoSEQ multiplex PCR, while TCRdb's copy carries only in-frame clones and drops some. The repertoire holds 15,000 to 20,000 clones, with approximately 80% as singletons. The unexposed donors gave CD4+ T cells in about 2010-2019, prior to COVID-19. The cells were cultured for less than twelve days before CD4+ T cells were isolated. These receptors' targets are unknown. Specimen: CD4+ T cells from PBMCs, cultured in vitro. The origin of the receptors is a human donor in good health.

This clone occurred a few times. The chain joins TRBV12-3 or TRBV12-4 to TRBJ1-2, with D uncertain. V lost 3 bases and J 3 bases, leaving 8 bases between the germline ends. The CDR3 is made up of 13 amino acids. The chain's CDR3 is CASSFLHDYGYTF. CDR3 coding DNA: TGTGCCAGCAGTTTCTTGCACGACTATGGCTACACCTTC.

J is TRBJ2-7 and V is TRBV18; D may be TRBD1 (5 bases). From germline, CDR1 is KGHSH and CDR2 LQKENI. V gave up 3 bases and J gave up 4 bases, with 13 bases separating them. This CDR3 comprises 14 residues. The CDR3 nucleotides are TGTGCCAGCTCACCGTCTCGGACAACATACGAGCAGTACTTC. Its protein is CASSPSRTTYEQYF.

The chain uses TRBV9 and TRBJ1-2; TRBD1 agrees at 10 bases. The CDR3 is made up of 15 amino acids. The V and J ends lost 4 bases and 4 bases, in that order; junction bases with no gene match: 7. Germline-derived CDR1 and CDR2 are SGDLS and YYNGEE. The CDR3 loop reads CASSPRQGAGYGYTF. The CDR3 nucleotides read TGTGCCAGCAGCCCTCGACAGGGGGCAGGCTATGGCTACACCTTC. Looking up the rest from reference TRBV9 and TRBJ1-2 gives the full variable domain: DSGVTQTPKHLITATGQRVTLRCSPRSGDLSVYWYQQSLDQGLQFLIQYYNGEERAKGNILERFSAQQFPDLHSELNLSSLELGDSALYFCASSPRQGAGYGYTFGSGTRLTVV.

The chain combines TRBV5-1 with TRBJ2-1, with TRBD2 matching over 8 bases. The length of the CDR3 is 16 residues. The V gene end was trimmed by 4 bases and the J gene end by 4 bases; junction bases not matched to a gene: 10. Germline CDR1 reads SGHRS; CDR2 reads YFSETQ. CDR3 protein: CASSALTSERYNEQFF. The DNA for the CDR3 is TGCGCCAGCAGCGCCCTGACTAGCGAGAGATACAATGAGCAGTTCTTC.

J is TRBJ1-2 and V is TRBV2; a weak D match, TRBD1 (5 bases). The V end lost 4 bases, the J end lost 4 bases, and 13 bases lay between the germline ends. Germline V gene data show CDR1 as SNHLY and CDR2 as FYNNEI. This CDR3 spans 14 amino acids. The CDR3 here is CASSALTGGYGYTF. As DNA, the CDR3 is TGTGCCAGCAGTGCCCTCACGGGGGGCTATGGCTACACCTTC.

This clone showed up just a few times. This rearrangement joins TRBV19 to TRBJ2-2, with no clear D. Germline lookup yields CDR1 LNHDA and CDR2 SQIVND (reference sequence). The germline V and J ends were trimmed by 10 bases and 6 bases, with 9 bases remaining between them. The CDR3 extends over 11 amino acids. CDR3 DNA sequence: TGTGCCACGACGTTGTCCGGGGAGCTGTTTTTT. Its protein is CATTLSGELFF.

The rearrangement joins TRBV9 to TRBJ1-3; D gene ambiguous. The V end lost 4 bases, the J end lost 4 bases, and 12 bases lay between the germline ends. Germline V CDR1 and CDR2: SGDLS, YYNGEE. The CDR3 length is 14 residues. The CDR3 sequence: CASSTTSLGNTIYF. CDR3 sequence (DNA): TGTGCCAGCAGCACAACATCTTTAGGAAACACCATATATTTT.

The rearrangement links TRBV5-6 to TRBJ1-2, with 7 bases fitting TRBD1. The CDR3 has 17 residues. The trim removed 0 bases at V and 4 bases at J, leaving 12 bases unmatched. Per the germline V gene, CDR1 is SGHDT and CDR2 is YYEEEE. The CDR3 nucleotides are TGTGCCAGCAGCTTGGGCTTGGGAGCCGGGACAGCCTATGGCTACACCTTC. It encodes CASSLGLGAGTAYGYTF.

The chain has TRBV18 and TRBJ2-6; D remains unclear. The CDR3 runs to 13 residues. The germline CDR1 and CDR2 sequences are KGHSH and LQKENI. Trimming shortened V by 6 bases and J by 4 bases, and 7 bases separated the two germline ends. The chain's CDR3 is CASSQSGANVLTF. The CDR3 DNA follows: TGTGCCAGCTCGCAGTCAGGGGCCAACGTCCTGACTTTC. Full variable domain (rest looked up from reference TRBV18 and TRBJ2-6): NAGVMQNPRHLVRRRGQEARLRCSPMKGHSHVYWYRQLPEEGLKFMVYLQKENIIDESGMPKERFSAEFPKEGPSILRIQQVVRGDSAAYFCASSQSGANVLTFGAGSRLTVL.

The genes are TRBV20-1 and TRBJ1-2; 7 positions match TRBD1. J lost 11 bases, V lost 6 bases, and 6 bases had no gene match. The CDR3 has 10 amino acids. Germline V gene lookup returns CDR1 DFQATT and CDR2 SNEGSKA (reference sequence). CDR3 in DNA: TGCAGTGCCAGACAACAGGGGTACACCTTC. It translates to CSARQQGYTF.